This T cell receptor beta chain was sequenced for a study of PD-L1 blockade in urothelial cancer. Study at large: Males with bladder-origin urothelial cancer made up about 90% of the 29 patients. At 3 weeks after treatment start (second dose) and again at 6 weeks, blood was analyzed. The study recovered a median of roughly 140,000 T cells per blood sample.

The table lists this clone with a count of one. What it recognizes is unknown. Data came from immunoSEQ multiplex PCR; TCRdb stores just in-frame clones and leaves some out. The sample carries just under 45,000 clones, about 88% recorded once. Broader study findings: Pretreatment clonality of the blood TCR repertoire below the median was predictive of superior survival.

This specimen was PBMCs, taken around atezolizumab (anti-PD-L1) treatment. The receptor was derived from an older woman with urothelial cancer.

CDR3 sequence: CASSQDWPGGYEQYF. The CDR3, as DNA: TGCGCCAGCAGCCAAGATTGGCCCGGGGGATACGAGCAGTACTTC. The chain carries TRBV4-3 and TRBJ2-7, with a weak D call TRBD2 (6 bases). This CDR3 spans 15 amino acids. Germline CDR1 is LGHNA and CDR2 is YSLEER. The germline V and J ends were trimmed by 0 bases and 4 bases, with 13 bases remaining between them.